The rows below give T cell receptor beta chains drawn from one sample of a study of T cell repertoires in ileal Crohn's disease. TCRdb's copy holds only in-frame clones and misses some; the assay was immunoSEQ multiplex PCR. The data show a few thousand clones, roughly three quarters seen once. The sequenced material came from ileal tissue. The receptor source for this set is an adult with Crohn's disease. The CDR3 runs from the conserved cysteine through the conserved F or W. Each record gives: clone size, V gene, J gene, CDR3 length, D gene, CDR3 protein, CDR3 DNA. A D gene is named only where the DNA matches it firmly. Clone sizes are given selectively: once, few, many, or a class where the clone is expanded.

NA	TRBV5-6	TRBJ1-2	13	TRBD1	CASSAQGSSDYTF	TGTGCCAGCAGCGCACAGGGGTCCTCCGACTACACCTTC
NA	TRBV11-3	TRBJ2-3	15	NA	CASSLLAGATDTQYF	TGTGCCAGCAGCTTATTGGCAGGGGCGACAGATACGCAGTATTTT
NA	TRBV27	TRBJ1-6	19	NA	CASSSKPGLRSSYNSPLHF	TGTGCCAGCAGTTCGAAGCCCGGCCTACGGAGCTCCTATAATTCACCCCTCCACTTT
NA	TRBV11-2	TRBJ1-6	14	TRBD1	CASSLGQGAEALHF	TGTGCCAGCAGCTTAGGACAGGGGGCGGAGGCCCTCCACTTT
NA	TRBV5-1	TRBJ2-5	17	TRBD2	CASSPGTSGGATETQYF	TGCGCCAGCAGCCCCGGGACTAGCGGGGGGGCCACGGAGACCCAGTACTTC
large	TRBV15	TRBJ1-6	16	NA	CATSRFKQGIDSPLHF	TGTGCCACCAGCAGATTCAAACAGGGTATCGATTCACCCCTCCACTTT
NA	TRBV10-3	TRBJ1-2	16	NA	CAISVSDPRVNYGYTF	TGTGCCATCAGTGTCTCTGACCCCAGGGTTAACTATGGCTACACCTTC
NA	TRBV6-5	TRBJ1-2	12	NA	CASQNLVDGYTF	TGTGCCAGCCAAAACCTAGTTGATGGCTACACCTTC
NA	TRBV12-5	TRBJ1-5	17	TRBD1	CASGLWPDRGRGQPQHF	TGTGCTAGTGGTTTGTGGCCGGACAGGGGGCGCGGTCAGCCCCAGCATTTT
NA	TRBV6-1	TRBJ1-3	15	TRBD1	CASRKNRDSRNTIYF	TGTGCCAGCAGGAAAAACCGGGACAGCCGAAACACCATATATTTT
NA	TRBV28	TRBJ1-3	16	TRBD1	CASSSVQGQSGNTIYF	TGTGCCAGCAGTTCGGTACAGGGGCAGTCTGGAAACACCATATATTTT